The 8 T cell receptor beta chains below were found in one sample sequenced in a study of T cell repertoires in cytomegalovirus infection. TCRdb independently ran MiXCR on the reads; one entry per CDR3 protein. The table lists nearly 700,000 distinct CDR3 sequences, about 30% of them singletons, with around a sixth in the top ten. These TCRs' antigens remain unknown. Sequenced here: cultured PBMCs, sampled from culture after CMV antigen stimulation. The source is a human donor in good health (CMV status not recorded). Some clones in this sample may be carry-over from other donors' samples.

The chain recombines TRBV9 with TRBJ2-5, with D perhaps assigned TRBD1 or TRBD2 (5 bases each). In germline, CDR1 is SGDLS, CDR2 YYNGEE. This CDR3 has 14 residues. The V end was cut by 0 bases, the J end by 3 bases, with 9 bases between. CDR3: CASSVGDGKETQYF. DNA of the CDR3: TGTGCCAGCAGCGTAGGGGACGGGAAAGAGACCCAGTACTTC.

This clonotype was seen repeatedly, ten times or more. The chain employs TRBV6-2 or TRBV6-3 and TRBJ2-1, with TRBD2 as a possible D gene (7 bases). The CDR3 length is 16 residues. V lost 2 bases to trimming and J lost 0 bases, with 11 bases between them. Germline loops: CDR1 MNHEY, CDR2 SVGEGT. The CDR3 DNA follows: TGTGCCAGCAGTTACGAGGGGGGGAGCTCCTACAATGAGCAGTTCTTC. Translated, it gives CASSYEGGSSYNEQFF.

J is TRBJ2-2 and V is TRBV7-6; 9 nucleotides line up with TRBD2. The J segment lost 5 bases and the V segment lost 5 bases, leaving 6 bases of the junction unmatched. Germline CDR1 SGHVS, CDR2 FNYEAQ. This CDR3 comprises 15 residues. CDR3 DNA: TGTGCCAGCAGCCCCGGGACTAGCTTGACCGGGGAGCTGTTTTTT. Protein: CASSPGTSLTGELFF.

V is TRBV18 and J is TRBJ1-1, with D tentatively TRBD1 (6 bases). The germline V gene has CDR1 KGHSH and CDR2 LQKENI. Deletions cut 4 bases from V and 4 bases from J, with 16 bases between. This CDR3 comprises 15 residues. CDR3 amino acids: CASSLGVGGTTEAFF. The CDR3 DNA is TGTGCCAGCTCACTAGGGGTTGGGGGCACCACTGAAGCTTTCTTT.

In the case of this clonotype: A junction boundary mismatches the germline segment, possibly from a read error. The V call is TRBV12-3 or TRBV12-4, the J call TRBJ2-7, with 7 bases lining up with TRBD1. This CDR3 comprises 14 residues. CDR3 in amino acids: CASTLQGFFYEQYF. CDR3 DNA: TGTGCCAGCACTTTACAGGGGTTTTTCTACGAGCAGTACTTC.

This chain connects TRBV3-1 to TRBJ1-1; D is ambiguous. The V gene's germline CDR1 is LGHDT and CDR2 YNNKEL (reference sequence). The CDR3 runs 15 residues. The V end lost 0 bases, the J end lost 0 bases, and 8 bases lay between the germline ends. For the CDR3, the DNA is TGTGCCAGCAGCCAAGATCCCACCCTGAACACTGAAGCTTTCTTT. It codes for CASSQDPTLNTEAFF.

V gene TRBV15 combines with J gene TRBJ2-2, with TRBD1 as a possible D gene (6 bases). Looked up from germline, CDR1 is LNHNV and CDR2 is YYDKDF (reference sequence). The CDR3 has 14 residues. Trimming cost V 2 bases and J 5 bases, with 9 bases left between them. The CDR3 region is CATSRNRATGELFF. The DNA for the CDR3 is TGTGCCACCAGCAGAAACAGGGCAACCGGGGAGCTGTTTTTT.

The rearrangement uses TRBV2 and TRBJ1-2; D possibly corresponds to TRBD1 (6 bases). Trimming took 7 bases from V and 4 from J, leaving 13 bases between them. This CDR3 spans 13 amino acids. Germline lookup yields CDR1 SNHLY and CDR2 FYNNEI. The CDR3 spells CASKGPGAYGYTF. CDR3 DNA sequence: TGTGCCAGCAAGGGTCCGGGGGCCTATGGCTACACCTTC.